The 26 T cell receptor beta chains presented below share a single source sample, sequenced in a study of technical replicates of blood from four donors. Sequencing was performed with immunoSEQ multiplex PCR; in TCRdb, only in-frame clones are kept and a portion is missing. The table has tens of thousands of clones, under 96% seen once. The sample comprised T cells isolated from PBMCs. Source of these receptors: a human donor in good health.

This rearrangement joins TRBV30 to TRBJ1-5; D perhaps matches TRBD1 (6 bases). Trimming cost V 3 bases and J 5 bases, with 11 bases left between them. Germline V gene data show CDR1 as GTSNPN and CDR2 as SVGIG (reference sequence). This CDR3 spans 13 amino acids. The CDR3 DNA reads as TGTGCCTGGAGCCAACAGGGAGATCAGCCCCAGCATTTT. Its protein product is CAWSQQGDQPQHF. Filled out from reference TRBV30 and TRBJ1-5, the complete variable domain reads SQTIHQWPATLVQPVGSPLSLECTVEGTSNPNLYWYRQAAGRGLQLLFYSVGIGQISSEVPQNLSASRPQDRQFILSSKKLLLSDSGFYLCAWSQQGDQPQHFGDGTRLSIL.

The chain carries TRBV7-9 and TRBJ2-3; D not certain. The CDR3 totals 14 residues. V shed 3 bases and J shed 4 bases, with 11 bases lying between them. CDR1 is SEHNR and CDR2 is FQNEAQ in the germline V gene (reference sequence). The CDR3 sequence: CASSFQRGPDTQYF. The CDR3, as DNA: TGTGCCAGCAGCTTCCAGCGAGGCCCAGATACGCAGTATTTT.

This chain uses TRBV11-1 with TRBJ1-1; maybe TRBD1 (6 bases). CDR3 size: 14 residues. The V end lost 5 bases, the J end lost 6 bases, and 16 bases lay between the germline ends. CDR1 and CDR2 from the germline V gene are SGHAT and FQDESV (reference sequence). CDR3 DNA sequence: TGTGCCAGCAGCCCTCCCGAGGGGGAGTCTGAAGCTTTCTTT. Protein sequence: CASSPPEGESEAFF.

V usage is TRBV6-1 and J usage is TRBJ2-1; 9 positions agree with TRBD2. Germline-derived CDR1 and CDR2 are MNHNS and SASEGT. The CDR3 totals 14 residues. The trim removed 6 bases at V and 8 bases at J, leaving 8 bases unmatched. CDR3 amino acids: CASRVAGVVDEQFF. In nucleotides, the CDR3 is TGTGCCAGCAGAGTAGCGGGAGTAGTGGATGAGCAGTTCTTC.

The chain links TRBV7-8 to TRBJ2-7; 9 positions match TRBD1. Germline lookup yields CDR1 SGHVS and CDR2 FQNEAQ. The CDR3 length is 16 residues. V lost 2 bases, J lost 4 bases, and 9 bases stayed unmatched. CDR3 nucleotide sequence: TGTGCCAGCAGCTTAACCAAACCCGACAGGGGGTACGAGCAGTACTTC. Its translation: CASSLTKPDRGYEQYF.

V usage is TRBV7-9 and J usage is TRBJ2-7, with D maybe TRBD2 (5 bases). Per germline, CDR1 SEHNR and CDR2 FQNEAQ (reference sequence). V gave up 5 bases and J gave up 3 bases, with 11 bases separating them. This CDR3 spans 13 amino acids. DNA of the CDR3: TGTGCCAGCAGCCAAGGACTGCGCTACGAGCAGTACTTC. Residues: CASSQGLRYEQYF.

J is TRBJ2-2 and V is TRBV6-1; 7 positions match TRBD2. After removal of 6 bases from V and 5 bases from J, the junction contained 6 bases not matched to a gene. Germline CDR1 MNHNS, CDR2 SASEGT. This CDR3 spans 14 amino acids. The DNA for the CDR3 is TGTGCCAGCAGAGGAGGGACTACTACCGGGGAGCTGTTTTTT. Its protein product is CASRGGTTTGELFF.

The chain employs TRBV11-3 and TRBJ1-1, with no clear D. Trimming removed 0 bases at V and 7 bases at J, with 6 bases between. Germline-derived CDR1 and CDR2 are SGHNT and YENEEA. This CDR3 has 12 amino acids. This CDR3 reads CASSLEVSEAFF. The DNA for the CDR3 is TGTGCCAGCAGCTTAGAGGTCAGTGAAGCTTTCTTT.

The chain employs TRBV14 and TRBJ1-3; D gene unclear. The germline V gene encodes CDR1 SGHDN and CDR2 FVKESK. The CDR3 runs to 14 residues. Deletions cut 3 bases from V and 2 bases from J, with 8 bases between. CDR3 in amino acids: CASSHLRTGNTIYF. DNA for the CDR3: TGTGCCAGCAGCCATCTGAGAACTGGAAACACCATATATTTT. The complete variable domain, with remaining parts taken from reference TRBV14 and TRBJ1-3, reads EAGVTQFPSHSVIEKGQTVTLRCDPISGHDNLYWYRRVMGKEIKFLLHFVKESKQDESGMPNNRFLAERTGGTYSTLKVQPAELEDSGVYFCASSHLRTGNTIYFGEGSWLTVV.

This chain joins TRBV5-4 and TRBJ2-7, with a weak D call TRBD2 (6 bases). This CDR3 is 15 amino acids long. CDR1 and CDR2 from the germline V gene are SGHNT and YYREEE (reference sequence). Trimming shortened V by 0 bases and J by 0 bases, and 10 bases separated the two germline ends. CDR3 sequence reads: CASSLGRGSSYEQYF. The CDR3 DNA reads TGTGCCAGCAGCTTGGGGCGGGGTAGCTCCTACGAGCAGTACTTC.

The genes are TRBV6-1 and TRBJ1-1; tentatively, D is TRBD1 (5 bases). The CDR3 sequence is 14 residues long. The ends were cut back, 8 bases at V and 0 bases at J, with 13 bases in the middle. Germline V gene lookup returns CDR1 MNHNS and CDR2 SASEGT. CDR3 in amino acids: CASSSSGMNTEAFF. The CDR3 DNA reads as TGTGCCAGCTCTAGTTCAGGGATGAACACTGAAGCTTTCTTT.

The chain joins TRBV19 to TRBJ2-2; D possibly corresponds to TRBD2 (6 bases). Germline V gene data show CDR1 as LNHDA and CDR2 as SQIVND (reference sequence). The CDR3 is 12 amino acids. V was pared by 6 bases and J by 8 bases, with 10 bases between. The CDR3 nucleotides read TGTGCCAGTAGGGAGGGCGCTGGGGAGCTGTTTTTT. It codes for CASREGAGELFF.

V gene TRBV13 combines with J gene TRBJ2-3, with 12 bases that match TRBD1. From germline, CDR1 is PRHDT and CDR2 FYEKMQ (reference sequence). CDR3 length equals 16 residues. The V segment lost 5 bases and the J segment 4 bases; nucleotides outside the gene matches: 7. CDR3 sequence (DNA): TGTGCCAGCAGCCTATCCGGGACAGGGGGCGCAGATACGCAGTATTTT. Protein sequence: CASSLSGTGGADTQYF.

The CDR3 loop is CSVVLGRSGANVLTF. The CDR3, as DNA: TGCAGCGTTGTCCTCGGGAGATCTGGGGCCAACGTCCTGACTTTC. The chain has TRBV29-1 and TRBJ2-6, with TRBD2 as a possible D gene (6 bases). This CDR3 contains 15 residues. Between the trimmed V and J ends, which lost 4 bases and 1 base, there was a span of 11 bases. Germline values: CDR1 SQVTM, CDR2 ANQGSEA.

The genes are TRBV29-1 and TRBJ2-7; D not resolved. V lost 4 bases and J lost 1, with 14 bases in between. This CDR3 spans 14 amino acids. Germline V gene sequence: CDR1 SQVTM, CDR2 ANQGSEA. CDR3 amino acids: CSVASSRMSYEQYF. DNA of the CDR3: TGCAGCGTTGCCTCAAGCCGCATGTCCTACGAGCAGTACTTC.

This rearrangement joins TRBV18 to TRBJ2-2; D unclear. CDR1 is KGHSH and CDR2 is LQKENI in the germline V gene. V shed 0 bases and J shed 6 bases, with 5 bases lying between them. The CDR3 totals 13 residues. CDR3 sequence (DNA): TGTGCCAGCTCACCACCTAGTCCCGGGGAGCTGTTTTTT. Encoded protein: CASSPPSPGELFF.

The CDR3 region is CASSPLAPNEQFF. The DNA of the CDR3 is TGTGCCAGCAGCCCACTAGCCCCCAATGAGCAGTTCTTC. The chain uses TRBV7-3 and TRBJ2-1, with a tentative D call TRBD2 (6 bases). This CDR3 has 13 amino acids. Germline V gives CDR1 SGHTA, CDR2 FQGTGA. Trimming took 5 bases from V and 6 from J, leaving 11 bases between them.

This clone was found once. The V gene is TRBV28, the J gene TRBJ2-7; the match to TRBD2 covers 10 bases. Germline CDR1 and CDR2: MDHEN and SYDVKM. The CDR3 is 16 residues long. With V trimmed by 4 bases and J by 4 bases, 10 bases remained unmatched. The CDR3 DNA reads TGTGCCAGCAGTTACCCCCAGCGGGAGGGCCTGTACGAGCAGTACTTC. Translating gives CASSYPQREGLYEQYF.

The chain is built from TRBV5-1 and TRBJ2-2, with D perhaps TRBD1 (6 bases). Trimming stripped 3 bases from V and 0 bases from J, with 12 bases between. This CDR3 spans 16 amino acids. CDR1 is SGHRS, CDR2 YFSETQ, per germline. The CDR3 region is CASSSSGTPNTGELFF. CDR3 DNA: TGCGCCAGCAGCTCTTCCGGGACACCGAACACCGGGGAGCTGTTTTTT.

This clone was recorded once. CDR3 residues: CASSLSGQGAGEQYF. The CDR3 DNA sequence: TGTGCCAGCAGTTTATCGGGACAGGGAGCCGGCGAGCAGTACTTC. The rearrangement links TRBV28 to TRBJ2-7; 9 nucleotides match TRBD1. V lost 1 base and J lost 6; bases outside the gene matches: 7. This CDR3 is 15 amino acids long. Germline CDR1 MDHEN, CDR2 SYDVKM.

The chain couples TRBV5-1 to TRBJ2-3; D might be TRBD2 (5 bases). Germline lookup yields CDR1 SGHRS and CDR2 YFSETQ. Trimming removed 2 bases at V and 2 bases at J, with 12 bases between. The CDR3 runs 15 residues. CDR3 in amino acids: CASSFRERATDTQYF. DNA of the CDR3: TGCGCCAGCAGCTTTAGGGAGAGGGCCACAGATACGCAGTATTTT.

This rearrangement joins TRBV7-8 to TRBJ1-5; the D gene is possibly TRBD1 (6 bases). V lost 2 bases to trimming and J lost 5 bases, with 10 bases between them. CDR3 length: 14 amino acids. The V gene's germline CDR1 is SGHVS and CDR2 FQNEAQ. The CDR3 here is CASSLNRADQPQHF. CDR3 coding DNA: TGTGCCAGCAGCTTAAACAGGGCTGATCAGCCCCAGCATTTT. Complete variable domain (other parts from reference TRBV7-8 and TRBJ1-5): GAGVSQSPRYKVAKRGQDVALRCDPISGHVSLFWYQQALGQGPEFLTYFQNEAQLDKSGLPSDRFFAERPEGSVSTLKIQRTQQEDSAVYLCASSLNRADQPQHFGDGTRLSIL.

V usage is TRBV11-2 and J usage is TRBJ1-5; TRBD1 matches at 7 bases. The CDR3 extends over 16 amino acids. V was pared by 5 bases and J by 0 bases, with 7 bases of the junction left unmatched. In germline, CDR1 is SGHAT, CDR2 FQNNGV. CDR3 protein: CASSLGTAYSNQPQHF. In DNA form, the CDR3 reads TGTGCCAGCAGCCTTGGGACAGCTTATAGCAATCAGCCCCAGCATTTT.

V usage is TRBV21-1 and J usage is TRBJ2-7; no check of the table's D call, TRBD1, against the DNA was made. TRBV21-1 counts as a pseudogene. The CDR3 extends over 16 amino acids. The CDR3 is CASSKVKGQGAYEQYF. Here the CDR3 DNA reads TGTGCCAGCAGCAAAGTGAAGGGACAGGGTGCCTACGAGCAGTACTTC.

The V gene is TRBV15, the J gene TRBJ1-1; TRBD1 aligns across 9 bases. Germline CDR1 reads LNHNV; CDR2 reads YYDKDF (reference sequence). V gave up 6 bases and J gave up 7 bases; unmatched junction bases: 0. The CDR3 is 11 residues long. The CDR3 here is CATRTGGEAFF. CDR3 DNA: TGTGCCACCAGGACAGGGGGTGAAGCTTTCTTT.

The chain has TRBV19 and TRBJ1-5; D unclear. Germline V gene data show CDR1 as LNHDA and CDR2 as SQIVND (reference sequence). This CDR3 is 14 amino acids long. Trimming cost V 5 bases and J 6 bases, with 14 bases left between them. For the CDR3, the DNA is TGTGCCAGTAGTCCAGGAATCGCGGGTCAGCCCCAGCATTTT. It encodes CASSPGIAGQPQHF.